This TCR beta chain derives from a study of CD8 T cells in ankylosing spondylitis. Study-level points and caveats: A motif of 7 or 8 highly homologous TCR beta variants was seen as apparently characteristic of ankylosing spondylitis blood. Matched ankylosing spondylitis synovial fluid reportedly showed significant enrichment of disease-linked clones. There were earlier reports of some motif variants in reactive arthritis synovial fluid and blood. Disease-linked clones had a CD8+ phenotype and relatively low frequency in peripheral blood.

Making use of molecular barcodes, quantitative 5'-RACE generated TCR beta libraries. One entry per CDR3 protein, called by TCRdb with MiXCR from the 5' RACE reads. This table holds hundreds of thousands of distinct CDR3 sequences, about 12% found once. Germline V gene sequence: CDR1 SQVTM, CDR2 ANQGSEA. Trimming removed 6 bases at V and 10 bases at J, with 16 bases between. CDR3 length equals 13 residues. As for this clonotype: Its antigen remains unidentified.

Sequencing was performed on blood, either unsorted or a sorted T cell fraction (not recorded which). This chain links TRBV29-1 with TRBJ1-6; D not resolved. This clonotype was sampled from a male donor with ankylosing spondylitis. This chain's CDR3 is CSVSGPPGSPLHF. CDR3 DNA sequence: TGCAGCGTATCCGGGCCCCCCGGATCACCCCTCCACTTT.